This T cell receptor beta chain was identified during a study of blood T cell repertoires in COVID-19. Study-wide background: Material from acute and convalescent COVID-19 was sourced from the United States, Italy and Spain.

Profiled with immunoSEQ multiplex PCR; TCRdb holds only in-frame clones, not every one. The sample consists of roughly 97,000 clones, roughly nine tenths of them appearing once. Deletions cut 2 bases from V and 1 base from J, with 7 bases between. The CDR3 covers 14 residues. CDR1 and CDR2 (germline): SGHTA, FQGNSA. The source material was peripheral blood. This chain joins TRBV7-2 and TRBJ2-3, with a possible D match to TRBD2 (5 bases). The receptor was derived from a man between 60 and 75 years old with acute or convalescent COVID-19. The CDR3 loop is CASSLSGRTDTQYF. The CDR3 nucleotides are TGTGCCAGCAGCTTAAGCGGACGCACAGATACGCAGTATTTT.